This record covers a single T cell receptor (beta chain). These data belong to a study of blood T cell repertoires in COVID-19. The protocol was immunoSEQ multiplex PCR, while the TCRdb copy is restricted to in-frame clones and leaves out a portion. The sample has some 91,000 clones, less than 95% seen once. The sequencing input was peripheral blood. This clonotype originated in a man in his 60s with acute or convalescent COVID-19.

DNA of the CDR3: TGTGCCAGCAGCCAGAGTAGCGGGGGTGGTGGAAACATTCAGTACTTC. Protein sequence: CASSQSSGGGGNIQYF. The rearrangement uses TRBV4-2 and TRBJ2-4; 9 nucleotides line up with TRBD2. CDR1 is LGHNA and CDR2 is YNFKEQ in the germline V gene. The CDR3 spans 16 residues. With 3 bases clipped from V and 6 bases from J, the junction kept 9 bases outside the gene matches.